Following are 10 T cell receptor beta chains from one sample sequenced in a study of PD-1 blockade in classical Hodgkin lymphoma. This table comes from immunoSEQ multiplex PCR, and its TCRdb copy is limited to in-frame clones, with some not included. The sample holds 9,500 to 12,000 clones, about four fifths seen once. Every single patient, without exception, relapsed after autologous stem cell transplantation, and brentuximab vedotin exposure varied. After PBMCs were thawed, their CD8+ T cells were isolated by magnetic negative selection. Sequencing was performed on CD8+ T cells from blood, taken at baseline. These receptors were collected from a human donor with classical Hodgkin lymphoma.

This sequence joins TRBV2 and TRBJ2-7, with D uncertain. CDR1 and CDR2 from the germline V gene are SNHLY and FYNNEI. Deletions cut 5 bases from V and 4 bases from J, with 9 bases between. CDR3 length equals 12 residues. The CDR3 sequence: CASSTTKYEQYF. The CDR3 bases are TGTGCCAGCAGTACCACTAAATACGAGCAGTACTTC.

The chain uses TRBV19 and TRBJ2-7; D unresolved. Looked up from germline, CDR1 is LNHDA and CDR2 is SQIVND (reference sequence). The CDR3 has 16 residues. V lost 0 bases, J lost 0 bases, and 12 bases lay in between. The CDR3 is CASSIDRFGASYEQYF. CDR3 DNA: TGTGCCAGTAGTATAGATCGGTTCGGAGCCTCCTACGAGCAGTACTTC.

The chain combines TRBV4-1 with TRBJ1-4; D perhaps matches TRBD1 (6 bases). With 1 base removed from V and 8 bases from J, the gap between germline ends came to 20 bases. The CDR3 sequence is 17 residues long. The germline gives CDR1 MGHRA, CDR2 YSYEKL. CDR3 coding DNA: TGCGCCAGCAGCCAAGGAGGAGGGGGGCACACCTGGGAAAAACTGTTTTTT. Encoded protein: CASSQGGGGHTWEKLFF.

The chain employs TRBV11-3 and TRBJ1-1; D is ambiguous. The germline CDR1 and CDR2 sequences are SGHNT and YENEEA. CDR3 size: 14 residues. Deletions cut 1 base from V and 1 base from J, with 7 bases between. This CDR3 reads CASSLGQENTEAFF. CDR3 bases: TGTGCCAGCAGCTTAGGTCAGGAGAACACTGAAGCTTTCTTT.

The gene calls are TRBV6-4 and TRBJ2-7; 9 nucleotides agree with TRBD1. V was clipped by 5 bases and J by 5 bases; unmatched bases: 4. Germline V gene lookup returns CDR1 MRHNA and CDR2 SNTAGT. The CDR3 has 13 amino acids. Here the CDR3 reads CASSPGQGHEQYF. CDR3 sequence (DNA): TGTGCCAGCAGTCCGGGACAGGGCCACGAGCAGTACTTC.

This chain uses TRBV30 with TRBJ2-1; D remains unclear. The CDR3 has 13 residues. Germline V lookup: CDR1 GTSNPN, CDR2 SVGIG (reference sequence). Trimming pared 0 bases from V and 5 bases from J, leaving 8 bases between. The CDR3 is CAWSVQKNNEQFF. The CDR3 nucleotides read TGTGCCTGGAGTGTACAGAAGAACAATGAGCAGTTCTTC.

The J gene is TRBJ1-1, the V gene TRBV19; weak D call: TRBD1 (5 bases). This CDR3 contains 14 residues. Germline values: CDR1 LNHDA, CDR2 SQIVND (reference sequence). With 5 bases removed from V and 1 base from J, the gap between germline ends came to 11 bases. The CDR3 loop reads CASSFGTPNTEAFF. CDR3 coding DNA: TGTGCCAGTAGTTTCGGGACTCCGAACACTGAAGCTTTCTTT.

The table lists this clone with a count of one. The chain recombines TRBV5-6 with TRBJ2-7; TRBD1 or TRBD2 may be the D gene (5 bases each). The V gene's germline CDR1 is SGHDT and CDR2 YYEEEE. The ends were cut back, 3 bases at V and 3 bases at J, with 13 bases in the middle. The CDR3 is 14 residues long. The CDR3 protein is CASSSGTVNYEQYF. The CDR3 region has the DNA TGTGCCAGCAGCTCGGGGACGGTGAACTACGAGCAGTACTTC.

The chain has TRBV27 and TRBJ2-6; D perhaps matches TRBD1 (5 bases). The germline gives CDR1 MNHEY, CDR2 SMNVEV (reference sequence). Trimming shortened V by 8 bases and J by 2 bases, and 16 bases separated the two germline ends. The CDR3 is 16 amino acids. The CDR3 DNA is TGTGCCAGCGCCCCGGCGGCAGGGACTGGGGCCAACGTCCTGACTTTC. Translated: CASAPAAGTGANVLTF.

The gene calls are TRBV9 and TRBJ2-3; 7 nucleotides agree with TRBD2. The CDR3 is 15 residues long. Per the germline V gene, CDR1 is SGDLS and CDR2 is YYNGEE. With V trimmed by 4 bases and J by 6 bases, 11 bases remained unmatched. The CDR3 loop reads CASSPQTISGDTQYF. The CDR3 DNA follows: TGTGCCAGCAGCCCTCAAACAATTAGCGGGGATACGCAGTATTTT.